The T cell receptor (beta chain) under discussion was sequenced for a study of blood T cell repertoires in COVID-19. The wider study: Acute-phase and convalescent COVID-19 samples originated in the United States, Italy and Spain. PBMCs, B-cell-depleted T cells, or T cells were the source of the cDNA or gDNA that made up the material.

Source study methods: Estimation of nucleated cell counts was performed using reference gene primer amplification. TCRdb's copy holds only in-frame clones and misses some; the assay was immunoSEQ multiplex PCR. The V and J calls and clone size come from that table; D and trimming were worked out from the DNA. The data contain 200,000 to 250,000 clones, over 75% of them seen just once; the ten biggest clones take up around 2%. The V gene lost 6 bases and the J gene lost 8 bases, with 13 bases spanning the gap. This CDR3 spans 11 amino acids. Germline CDR1 DFQATT, CDR2 SNEGSKA (reference sequence). The sequenced sample consisted of peripheral blood. The source is a man aged 25 to 40 who had recovered from COVID-19. The rearrangement uses TRBV20-1 and TRBJ1-1; the D gene is possibly TRBD1 (6 bases). The CDR3 DNA follows: TGCAGTGCCCCAGGACAGACAGAAGCTTTCTTT. Its translation: CSAPGQTEAFF.